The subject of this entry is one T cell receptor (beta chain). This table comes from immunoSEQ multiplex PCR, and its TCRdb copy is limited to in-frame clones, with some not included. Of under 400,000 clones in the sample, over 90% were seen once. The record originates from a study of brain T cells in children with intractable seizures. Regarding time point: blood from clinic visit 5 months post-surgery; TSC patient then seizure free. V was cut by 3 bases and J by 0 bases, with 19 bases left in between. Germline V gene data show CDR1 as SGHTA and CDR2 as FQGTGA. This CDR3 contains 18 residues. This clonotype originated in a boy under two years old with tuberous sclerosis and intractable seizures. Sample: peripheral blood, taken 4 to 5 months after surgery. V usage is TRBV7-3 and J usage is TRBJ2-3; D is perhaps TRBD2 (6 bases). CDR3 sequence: CASSLLPPSGTSTDTQYF. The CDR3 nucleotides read TGTGCCAGCAGCTTGCTACCCCCTAGTGGGACTAGCACAGATACGCAGTATTTT. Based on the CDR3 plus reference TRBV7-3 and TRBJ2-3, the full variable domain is GAGVSQTPSNKVTEKGKYVELRCDPISGHTALYWYRQSLGQGPEFLIYFQGTGAADDSGLPNDRFFAVRPEGSVSTLKIQRTERGDSAVYLCASSLLPPSGTSTDTQYFGPGTRLTVL.